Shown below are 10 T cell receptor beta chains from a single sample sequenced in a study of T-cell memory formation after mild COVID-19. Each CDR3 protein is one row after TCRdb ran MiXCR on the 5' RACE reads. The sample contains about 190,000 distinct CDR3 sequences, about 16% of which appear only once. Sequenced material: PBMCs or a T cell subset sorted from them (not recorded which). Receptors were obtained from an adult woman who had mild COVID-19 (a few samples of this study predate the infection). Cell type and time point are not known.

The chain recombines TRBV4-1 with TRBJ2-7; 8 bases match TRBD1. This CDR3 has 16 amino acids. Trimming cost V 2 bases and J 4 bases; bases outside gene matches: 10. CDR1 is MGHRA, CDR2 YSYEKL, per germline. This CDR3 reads CASSQYERTGIYEQYF. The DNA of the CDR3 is TGCGCCAGCAGCCAATATGAGAGGACAGGGATTTACGAGCAGTACTTC.

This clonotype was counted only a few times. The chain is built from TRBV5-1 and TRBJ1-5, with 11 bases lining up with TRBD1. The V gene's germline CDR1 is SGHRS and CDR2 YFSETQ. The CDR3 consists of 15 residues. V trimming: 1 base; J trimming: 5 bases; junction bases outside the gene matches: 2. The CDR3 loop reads CASSLSGQGDQPQHF. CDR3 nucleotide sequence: TGCGCCAGCAGCTTGTCGGGACAGGGGGATCAGCCCCAGCATTTT.

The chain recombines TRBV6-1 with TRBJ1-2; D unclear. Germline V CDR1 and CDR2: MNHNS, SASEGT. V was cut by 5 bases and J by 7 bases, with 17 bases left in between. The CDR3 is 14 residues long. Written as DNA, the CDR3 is TGTGCCAGCAGTTCCGCCGATTTCACCCTTGGCTACACCTTC. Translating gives CASSSADFTLGYTF.

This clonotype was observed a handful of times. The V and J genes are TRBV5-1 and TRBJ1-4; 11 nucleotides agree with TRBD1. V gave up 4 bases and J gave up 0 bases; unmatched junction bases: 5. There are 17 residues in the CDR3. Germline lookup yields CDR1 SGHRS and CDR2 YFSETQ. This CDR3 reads CASSHGQGAPTNEKLFF. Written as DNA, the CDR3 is TGCGCCAGCAGCCACGGACAGGGGGCTCCAACTAATGAAAAACTGTTTTTT.

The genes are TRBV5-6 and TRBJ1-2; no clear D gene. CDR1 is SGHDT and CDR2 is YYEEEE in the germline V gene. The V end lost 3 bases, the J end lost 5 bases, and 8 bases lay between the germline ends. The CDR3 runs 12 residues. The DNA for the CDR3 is TGTGCCAGCAGCTCCGGTGGATATGGCTACACCTTC. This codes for CASSSGGYGYTF.

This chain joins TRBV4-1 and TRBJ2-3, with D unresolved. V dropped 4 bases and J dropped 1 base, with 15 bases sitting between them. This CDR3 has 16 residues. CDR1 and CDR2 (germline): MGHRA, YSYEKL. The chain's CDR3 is CASSRGPGDGTDTQYF. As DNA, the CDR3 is TGCGCCAGCAGCCGAGGCCCGGGCGACGGCACAGATACGCAGTATTTT.

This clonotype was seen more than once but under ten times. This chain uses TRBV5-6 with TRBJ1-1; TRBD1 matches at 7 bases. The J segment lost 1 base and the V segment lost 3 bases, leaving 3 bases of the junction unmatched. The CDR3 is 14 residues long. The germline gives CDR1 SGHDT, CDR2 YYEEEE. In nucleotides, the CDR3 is TGTGCCAGCAGCTCAGGGGGGAAGAACACTGAAGCTTTCTTT. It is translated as CASSSGGKNTEAFF.

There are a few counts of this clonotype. CDR3: CASSNGQGLNEQYF. DNA of the CDR3: TGTGCCAGCAGCAACGGACAGGGATTAAACGAGCAGTACTTC. The genes are TRBV7-6 and TRBJ2-7; 8 positions match TRBD1. The CDR3 length is 14 residues. The V gene's germline CDR1 is SGHVS and CDR2 FNYEAQ. With 5 bases clipped from V and 5 bases from J, the junction kept 8 bases outside the gene matches. The full variable domain, completed using reference TRBV7-6 and TRBJ2-7, is GAGVSQSPRYKVTKRGQDVALRCDPISGHVSLYWYRQALGQGPEFLTYFNYEAQQDKSGLPNDRFSAERPEGSISTLTIQRTEQRDSAMYRCASSNGQGLNEQYFGPGTRLTVT.

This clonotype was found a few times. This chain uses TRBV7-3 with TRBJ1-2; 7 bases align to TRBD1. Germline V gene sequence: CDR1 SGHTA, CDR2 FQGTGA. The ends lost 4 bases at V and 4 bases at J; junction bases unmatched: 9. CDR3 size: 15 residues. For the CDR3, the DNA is TGTGCCAGCAGCTCCGAGGGGGCAGGGGGCTATGGCTACACCTTC. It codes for CASSSEGAGGYGYTF.

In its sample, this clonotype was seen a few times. CDR3 nucleotides: TGTGCCAGCAGCTTGGGACTAGCGGCCCGAGGAGGGACCGGGGAGCTGTTTTTT. It specifies CASSLGLAARGGTGELFF. The chain employs TRBV7-9 and TRBJ2-2; 11 nucleotides agree with TRBD2. Germline V gene data show CDR1 as SEHNR and CDR2 as FQNEAQ (reference sequence). The V and J ends lost 3 bases and 5 bases, in that order; junction bases with no gene match: 11. The CDR3 has 18 residues. Complete variable domain (other parts from reference TRBV7-9 and TRBJ2-2): DTGVSQNPRHKITKRGQNVTFRCDPISEHNRLYWYRQTLGQGPEFLTYFQNEAQLEKSRLLSDRFSAERPKGSFSTLEIQRTEQGDSAMYLCASSLGLAARGGTGELFFGEGSRLTVL.